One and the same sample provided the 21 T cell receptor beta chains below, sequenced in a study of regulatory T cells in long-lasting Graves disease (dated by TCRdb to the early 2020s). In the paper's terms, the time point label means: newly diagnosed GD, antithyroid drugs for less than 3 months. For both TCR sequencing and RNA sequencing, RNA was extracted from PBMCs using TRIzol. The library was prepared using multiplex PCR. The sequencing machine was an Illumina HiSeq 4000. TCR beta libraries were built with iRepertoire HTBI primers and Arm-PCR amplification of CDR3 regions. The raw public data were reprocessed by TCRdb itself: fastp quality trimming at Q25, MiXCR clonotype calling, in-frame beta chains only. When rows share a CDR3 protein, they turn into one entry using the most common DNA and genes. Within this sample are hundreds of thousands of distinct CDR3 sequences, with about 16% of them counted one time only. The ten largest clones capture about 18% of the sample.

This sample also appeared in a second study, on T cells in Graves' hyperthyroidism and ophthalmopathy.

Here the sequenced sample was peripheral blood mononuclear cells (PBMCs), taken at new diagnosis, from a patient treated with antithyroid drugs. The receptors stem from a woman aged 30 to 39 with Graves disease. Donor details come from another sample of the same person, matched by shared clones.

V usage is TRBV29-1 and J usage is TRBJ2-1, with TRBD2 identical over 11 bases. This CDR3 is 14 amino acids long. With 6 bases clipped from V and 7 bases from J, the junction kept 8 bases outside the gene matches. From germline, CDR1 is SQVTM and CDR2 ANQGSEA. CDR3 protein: CSVDNIAGGNEQFF. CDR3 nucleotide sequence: TGCAGCGTCGATAATATAGCGGGAGGGAATGAGCAGTTCTTC.

In nucleotides, the CDR3 is TGCGCCAGCAGCCAAGATCTGGTAGGGCGAGTCGGAAAACTGTTTTTT. This translates into CASSQDLVGRVGKLFF. The chain carries TRBV4-1 and TRBJ1-4; D unclear. The germline gives CDR1 MGHRA, CDR2 YSYEKL. Trimming pared 0 bases from V and 10 bases from J, leaving 18 bases between. This CDR3 region has 16 residues.

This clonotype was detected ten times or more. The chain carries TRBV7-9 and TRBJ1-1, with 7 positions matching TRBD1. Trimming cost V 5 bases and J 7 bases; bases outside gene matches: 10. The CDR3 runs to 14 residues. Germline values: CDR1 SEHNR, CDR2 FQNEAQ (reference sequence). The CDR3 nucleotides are TGTGCCAGCAGCCAGACAGGGAAACTTGGTGAAGCTTTCTTT. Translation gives CASSQTGKLGEAFF.

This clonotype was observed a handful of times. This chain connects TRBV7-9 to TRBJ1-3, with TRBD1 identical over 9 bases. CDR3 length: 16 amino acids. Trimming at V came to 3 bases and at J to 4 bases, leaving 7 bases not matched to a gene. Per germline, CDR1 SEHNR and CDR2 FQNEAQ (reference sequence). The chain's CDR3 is CASSFRQGGVGNTIYF. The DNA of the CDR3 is TGTGCCAGCAGCTTTCGACAGGGGGGAGTCGGAAACACCATATATTTT.

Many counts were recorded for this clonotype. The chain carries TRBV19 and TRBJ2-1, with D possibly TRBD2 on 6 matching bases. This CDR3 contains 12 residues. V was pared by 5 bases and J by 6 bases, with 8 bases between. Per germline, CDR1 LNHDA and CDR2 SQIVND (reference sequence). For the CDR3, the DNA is TGTGCCAGTAGTGGGACTCGCAATGAGCAGTTCTTC. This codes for CASSGTRNEQFF.

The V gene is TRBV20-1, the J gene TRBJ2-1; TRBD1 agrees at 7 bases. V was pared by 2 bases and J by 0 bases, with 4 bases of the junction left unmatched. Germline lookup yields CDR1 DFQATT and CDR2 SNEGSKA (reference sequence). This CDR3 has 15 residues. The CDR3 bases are TGCAGTGCTAGACCCAGGGGGAACTCCTACAATGAGCAGTTCTTC. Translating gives CSARPRGNSYNEQFF.

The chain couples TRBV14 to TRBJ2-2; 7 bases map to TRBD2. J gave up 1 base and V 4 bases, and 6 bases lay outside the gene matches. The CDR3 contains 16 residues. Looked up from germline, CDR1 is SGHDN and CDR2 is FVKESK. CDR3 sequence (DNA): TGTGCCAGCAGCCGAGAAGCGGGAATGAACACCGGGGAGCTGTTTTTT. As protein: CASSREAGMNTGELFF.

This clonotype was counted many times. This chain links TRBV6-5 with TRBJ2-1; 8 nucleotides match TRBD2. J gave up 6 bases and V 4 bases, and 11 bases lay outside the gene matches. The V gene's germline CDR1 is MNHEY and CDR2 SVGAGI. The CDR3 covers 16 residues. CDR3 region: CASSWTSGGPGNEQFF. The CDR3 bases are TGTGCCAGCAGTTGGACATCGGGAGGGCCAGGCAATGAGCAGTTCTTC.

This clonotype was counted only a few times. The CDR3: CASSSDRRERGEQFF. The DNA of the CDR3 is TGTGCCAGCAGCTCAGACAGGAGGGAGAGAGGTGAGCAGTTCTTC. The chain recombines TRBV7-9 with TRBJ2-1; either TRBD1 or TRBD2 may supply D (6 bases each). CDR1 is SEHNR and CDR2 is FQNEAQ in the germline V gene (reference sequence). Trimming took 4 bases from V and 9 from J, leaving 19 bases between them. This CDR3 spans 15 amino acids.

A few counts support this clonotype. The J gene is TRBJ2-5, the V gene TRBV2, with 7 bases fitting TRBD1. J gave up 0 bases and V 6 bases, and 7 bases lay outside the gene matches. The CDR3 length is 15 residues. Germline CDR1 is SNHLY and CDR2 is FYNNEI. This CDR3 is CASRADRWDQETQYF. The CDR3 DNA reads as TGTGCCAGCAGAGCGGACAGGTGGGACCAAGAGACCCAGTACTTC.

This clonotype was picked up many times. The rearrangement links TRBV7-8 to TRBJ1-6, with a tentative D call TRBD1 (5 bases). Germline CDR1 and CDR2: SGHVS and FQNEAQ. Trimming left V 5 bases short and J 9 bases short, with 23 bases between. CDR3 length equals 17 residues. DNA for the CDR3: TGTGCCAGCAGCAGCTCGCGGACATCCGCGACGAGTTCACCCCTCCACTTT. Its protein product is CASSSSRTSATSSPLHF.

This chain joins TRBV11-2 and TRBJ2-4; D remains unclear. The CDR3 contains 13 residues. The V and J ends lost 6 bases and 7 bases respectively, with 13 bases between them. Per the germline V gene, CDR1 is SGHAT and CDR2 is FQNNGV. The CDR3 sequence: CASSPEFGNIQYF. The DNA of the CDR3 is TGTGCCAGCAGTCCAGAATTCGGGAACATTCAGTACTTC.

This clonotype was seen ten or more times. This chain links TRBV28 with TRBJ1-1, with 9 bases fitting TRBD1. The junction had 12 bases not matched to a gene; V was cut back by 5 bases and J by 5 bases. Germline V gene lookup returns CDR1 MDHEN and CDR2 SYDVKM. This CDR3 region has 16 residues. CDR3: CASSPRDRALRTEAFF. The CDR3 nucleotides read TGTGCCAGCAGTCCCCGGGACAGGGCCCTCCGGACTGAAGCTTTCTTT.

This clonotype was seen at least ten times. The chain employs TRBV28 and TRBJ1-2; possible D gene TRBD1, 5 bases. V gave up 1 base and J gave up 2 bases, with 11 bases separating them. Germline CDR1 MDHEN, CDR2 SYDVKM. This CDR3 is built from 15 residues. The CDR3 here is CASSLLAGQNYGYTF. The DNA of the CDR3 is TGTGCCAGCAGTTTATTGGCAGGGCAAAACTATGGCTACACCTTC.

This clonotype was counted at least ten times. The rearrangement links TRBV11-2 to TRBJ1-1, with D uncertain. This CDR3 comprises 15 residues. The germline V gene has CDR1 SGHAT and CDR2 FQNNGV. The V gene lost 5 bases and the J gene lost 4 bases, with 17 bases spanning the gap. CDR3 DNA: TGTGCCAGCAGCATAACAACCACAGAGTCCACTGAAGCTTTCTTT. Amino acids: CASSITTTESTEAFF.

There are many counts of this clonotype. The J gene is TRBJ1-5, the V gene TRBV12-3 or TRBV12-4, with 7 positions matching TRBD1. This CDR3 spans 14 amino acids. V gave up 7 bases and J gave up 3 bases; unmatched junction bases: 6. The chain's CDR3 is CASTFDRDNQPQHF. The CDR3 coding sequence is TGTGCCAGCACCTTCGACAGGGACAATCAGCCCCAGCATTTT.

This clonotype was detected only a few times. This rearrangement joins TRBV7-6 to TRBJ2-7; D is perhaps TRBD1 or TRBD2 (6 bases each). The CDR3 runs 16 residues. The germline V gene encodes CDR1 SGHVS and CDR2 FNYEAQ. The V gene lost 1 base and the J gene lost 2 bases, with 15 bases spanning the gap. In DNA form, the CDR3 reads TGTGCCAGCAGCTTAGGGAGGGGGACCGGTCCCTACGAGCAGTACTTC. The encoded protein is CASSLGRGTGPYEQYF.

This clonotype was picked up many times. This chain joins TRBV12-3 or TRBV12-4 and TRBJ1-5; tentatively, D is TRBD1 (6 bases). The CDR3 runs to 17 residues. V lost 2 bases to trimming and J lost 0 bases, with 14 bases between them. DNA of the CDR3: TGTGCCAGCAGTTTAAGCAGGGGCGGGTATAGCAATCAGCCCCAGCATTTT. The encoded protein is CASSLSRGGYSNQPQHF.

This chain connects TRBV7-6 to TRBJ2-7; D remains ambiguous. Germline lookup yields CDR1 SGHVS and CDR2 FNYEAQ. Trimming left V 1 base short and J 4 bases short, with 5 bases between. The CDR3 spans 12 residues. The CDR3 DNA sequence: TGTGCCAGCAGCTTAGACGAGTACGAGCAGTACTTC. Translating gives CASSLDEYEQYF.

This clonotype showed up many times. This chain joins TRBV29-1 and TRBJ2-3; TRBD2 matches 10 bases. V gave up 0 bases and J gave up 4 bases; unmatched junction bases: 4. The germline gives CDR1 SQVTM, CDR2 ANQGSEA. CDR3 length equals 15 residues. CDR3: CSVEDLAGEPDTQYF. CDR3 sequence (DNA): TGCAGCGTTGAAGATCTAGCGGGAGAGCCAGATACGCAGTATTTT.

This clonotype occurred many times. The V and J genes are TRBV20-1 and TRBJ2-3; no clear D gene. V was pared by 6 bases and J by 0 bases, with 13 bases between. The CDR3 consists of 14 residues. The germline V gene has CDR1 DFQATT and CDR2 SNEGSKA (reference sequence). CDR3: CSAKLPRSTDTQYF. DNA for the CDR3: TGCAGTGCAAAACTACCCCGAAGCACAGATACGCAGTATTTT.